The clone carrying this TCR beta chain was counted a few times. This sample stems from a study of blood T cell repertoires in COVID-19. As for the study in general: Samples came from the United States, Italy and Spain, spanning acute and convalescent COVID-19.

The data were produced by immunoSEQ multiplex PCR, yet TCRdb's version contains in-frame clones alone and is incomplete. The sample shows about 230,000 clones, about 79% of them seen only once. Sequencing used peripheral blood. This TCR was recovered from a middle-aged woman who had recovered from COVID-19.

The CDR3 region has the DNA TGTGCCAGCAGCAGTGGACCGAACCGGGACAGGACCTATAGCAATCAGCCCCAGCATTTT. Its protein is CASSSGPNRDRTYSNQPQHF. The chain carries TRBV21-1 and TRBJ1-5; TRBD1, the D gene given by the table, was not confirmed from the DNA. TRBV21-1 is termed a pseudogene. The CDR3 covers 20 residues.